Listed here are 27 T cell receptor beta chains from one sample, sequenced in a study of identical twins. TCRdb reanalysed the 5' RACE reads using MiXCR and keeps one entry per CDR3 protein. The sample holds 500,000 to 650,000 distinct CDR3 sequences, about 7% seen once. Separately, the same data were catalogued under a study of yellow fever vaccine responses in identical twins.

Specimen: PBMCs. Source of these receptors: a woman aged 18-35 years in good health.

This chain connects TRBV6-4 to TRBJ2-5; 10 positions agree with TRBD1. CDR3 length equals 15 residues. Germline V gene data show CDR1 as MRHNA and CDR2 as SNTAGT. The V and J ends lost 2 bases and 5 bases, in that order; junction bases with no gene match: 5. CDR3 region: CASSDATGGLETQYF. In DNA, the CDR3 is TGTGCCAGCAGTGACGCGACAGGGGGCCTGGAGACCCAGTACTTC.

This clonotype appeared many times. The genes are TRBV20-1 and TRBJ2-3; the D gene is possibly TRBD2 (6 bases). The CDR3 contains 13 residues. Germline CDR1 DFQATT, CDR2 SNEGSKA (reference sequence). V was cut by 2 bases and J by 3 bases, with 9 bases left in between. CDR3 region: CSARRGGTDTQYF. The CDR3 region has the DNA TGCAGTGCTAGAAGGGGAGGTACAGATACGCAGTATTTT.

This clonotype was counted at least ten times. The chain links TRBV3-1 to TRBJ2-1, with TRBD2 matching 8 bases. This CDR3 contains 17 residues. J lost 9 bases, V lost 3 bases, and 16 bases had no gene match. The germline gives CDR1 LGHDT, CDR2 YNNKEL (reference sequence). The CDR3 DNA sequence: TGTGCCAGCAGCCAGATTCCGGGACTAGATAGGGGGTCTGAGCAGTTCTTC. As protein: CASSQIPGLDRGSEQFF.

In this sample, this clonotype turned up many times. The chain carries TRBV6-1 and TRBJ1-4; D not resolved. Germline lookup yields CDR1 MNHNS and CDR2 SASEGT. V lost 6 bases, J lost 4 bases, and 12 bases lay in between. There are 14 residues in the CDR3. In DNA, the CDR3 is TGTGCCAGCAGCCGACGAGGCTTTAATGAAAAACTGTTTTTT. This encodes CASSRRGFNEKLFF.

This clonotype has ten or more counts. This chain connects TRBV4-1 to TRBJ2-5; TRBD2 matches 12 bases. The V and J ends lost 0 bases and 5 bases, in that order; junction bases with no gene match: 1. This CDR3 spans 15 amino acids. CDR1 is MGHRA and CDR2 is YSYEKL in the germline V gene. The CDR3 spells CASSQDGLAGETQYF. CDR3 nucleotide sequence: TGCGCCAGCAGCCAAGACGGACTAGCGGGGGAGACCCAGTACTTC.

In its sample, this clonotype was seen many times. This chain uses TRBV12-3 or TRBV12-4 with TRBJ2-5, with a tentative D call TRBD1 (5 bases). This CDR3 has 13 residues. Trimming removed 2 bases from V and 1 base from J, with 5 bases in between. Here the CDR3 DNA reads TGTGCCAGCAGTTTAAGGGGCCAAGAGACCCAGTACTTC. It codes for CASSLRGQETQYF.

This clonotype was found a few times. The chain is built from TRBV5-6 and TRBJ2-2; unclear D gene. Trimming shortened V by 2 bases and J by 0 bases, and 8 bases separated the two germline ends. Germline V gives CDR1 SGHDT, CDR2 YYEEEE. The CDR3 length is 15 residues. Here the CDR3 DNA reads TGTGCCAGCAGCTTCTACAGCTCGAACACCGGGGAGCTGTTTTTT. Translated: CASSFYSSNTGELFF.

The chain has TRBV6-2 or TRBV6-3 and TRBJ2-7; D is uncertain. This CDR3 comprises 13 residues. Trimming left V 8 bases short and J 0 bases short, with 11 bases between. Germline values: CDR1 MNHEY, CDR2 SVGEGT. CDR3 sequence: CASGKVASYEQYF. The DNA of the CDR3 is TGTGCCAGCGGCAAGGTGGCCTCCTACGAGCAGTACTTC.

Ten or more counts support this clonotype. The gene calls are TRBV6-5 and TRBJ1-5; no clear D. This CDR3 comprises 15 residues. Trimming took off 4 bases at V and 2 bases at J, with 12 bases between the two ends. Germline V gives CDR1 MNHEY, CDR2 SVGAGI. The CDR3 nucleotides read TGTGCCAGCAGTTCTCCAGACCGGCGCAATCAGCCCCAGCATTTT. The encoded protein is CASSSPDRRNQPQHF.

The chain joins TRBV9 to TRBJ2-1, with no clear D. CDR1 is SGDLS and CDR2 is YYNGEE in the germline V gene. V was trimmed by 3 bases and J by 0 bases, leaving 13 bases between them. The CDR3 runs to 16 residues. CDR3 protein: CASSALPASSYNEQFF. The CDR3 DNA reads TGTGCCAGCAGCGCCCTGCCGGCGAGCTCCTACAATGAGCAGTTCTTC.

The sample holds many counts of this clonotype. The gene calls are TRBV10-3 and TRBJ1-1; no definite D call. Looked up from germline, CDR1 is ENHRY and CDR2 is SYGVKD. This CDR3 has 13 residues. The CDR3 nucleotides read TGTGTCTCGCGGGCGGTAATGAACACTGAAGCTTTCTTT. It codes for CVSRAVMNTEAFF.

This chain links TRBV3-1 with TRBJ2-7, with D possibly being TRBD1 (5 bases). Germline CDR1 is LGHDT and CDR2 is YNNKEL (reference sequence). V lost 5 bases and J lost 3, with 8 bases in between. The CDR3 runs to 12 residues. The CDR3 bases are TGTGCCAGCAGCTATCAGGGCTACGAGCAGTACTTC. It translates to CASSYQGYEQYF.

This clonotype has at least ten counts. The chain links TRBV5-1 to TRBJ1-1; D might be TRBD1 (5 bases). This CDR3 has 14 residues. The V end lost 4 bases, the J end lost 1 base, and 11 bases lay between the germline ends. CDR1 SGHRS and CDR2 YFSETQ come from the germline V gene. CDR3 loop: CASSVTGANTEAFF. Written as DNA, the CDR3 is TGCGCCAGCAGCGTAACCGGGGCGAACACTGAAGCTTTCTTT.

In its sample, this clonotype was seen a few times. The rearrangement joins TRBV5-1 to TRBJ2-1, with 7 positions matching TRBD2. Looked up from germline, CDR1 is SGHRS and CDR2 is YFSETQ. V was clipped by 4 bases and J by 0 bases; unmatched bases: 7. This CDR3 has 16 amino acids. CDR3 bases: TGCGCCAGCAGCGCGGCGGGAGTGAACTCCTACAATGAGCAGTTCTTC. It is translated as CASSAAGVNSYNEQFF.

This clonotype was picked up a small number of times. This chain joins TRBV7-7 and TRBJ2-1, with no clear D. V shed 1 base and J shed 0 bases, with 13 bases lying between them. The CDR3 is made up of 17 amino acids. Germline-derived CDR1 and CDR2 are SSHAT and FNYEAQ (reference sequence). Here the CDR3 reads CASSLGNQASSYNEQFF. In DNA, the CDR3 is TGTGCCAGCAGCTTAGGAAATCAGGCAAGCTCCTACAATGAGCAGTTCTTC. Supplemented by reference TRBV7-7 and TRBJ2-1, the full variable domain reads GAGVSQSPRYKVTKRGQDVTLRCDPISSHATLYWYQQALGQGPEFLTYFNYEAQPDKSGLPSDRFSAERPEGSISTLTIQRTEQRDSAMYRCASSLGNQASSYNEQFFGPGTRLTVL.

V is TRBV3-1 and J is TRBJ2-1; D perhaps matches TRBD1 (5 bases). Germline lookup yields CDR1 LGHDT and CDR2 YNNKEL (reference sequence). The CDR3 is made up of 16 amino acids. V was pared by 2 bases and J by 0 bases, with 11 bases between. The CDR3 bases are TGTGCCAGCAGCCAAACCGACAGTAGCTCCTACAATGAGCAGTTCTTC. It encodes CASSQTDSSSYNEQFF.

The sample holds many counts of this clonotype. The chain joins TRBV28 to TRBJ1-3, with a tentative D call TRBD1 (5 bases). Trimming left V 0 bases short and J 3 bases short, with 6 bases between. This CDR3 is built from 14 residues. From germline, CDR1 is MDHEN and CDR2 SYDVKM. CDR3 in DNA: TGTGCCAGCAGTTTATGGGGGGATGGAAACACCATATATTTT. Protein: CASSLWGDGNTIYF.

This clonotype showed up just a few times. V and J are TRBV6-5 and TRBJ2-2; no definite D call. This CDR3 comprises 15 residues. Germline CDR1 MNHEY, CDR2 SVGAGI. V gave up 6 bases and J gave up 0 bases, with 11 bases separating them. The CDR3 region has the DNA TGTGCCAGCAGCTACGAATTCGCGAACACCGGGGAGCTGTTTTTT. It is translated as CASSYEFANTGELFF.

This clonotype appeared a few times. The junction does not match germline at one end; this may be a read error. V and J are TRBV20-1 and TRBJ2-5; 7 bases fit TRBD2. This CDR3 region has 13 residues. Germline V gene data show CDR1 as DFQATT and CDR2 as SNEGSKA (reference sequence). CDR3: CSATSALQETQYF. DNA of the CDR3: TGCAGCGCTACTAGCGCCCTTCAAGAGACCCAGTACTTC.

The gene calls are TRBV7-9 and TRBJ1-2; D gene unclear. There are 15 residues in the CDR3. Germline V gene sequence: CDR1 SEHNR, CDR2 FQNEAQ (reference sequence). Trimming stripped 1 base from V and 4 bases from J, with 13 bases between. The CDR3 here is CASSLVRGSGYGYTF. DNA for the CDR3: TGTGCCAGCAGCTTAGTGCGAGGGTCAGGCTATGGCTACACCTTC. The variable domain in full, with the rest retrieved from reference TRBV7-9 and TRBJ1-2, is DTGVSQNPRHKITKRGQNVTFRCDPISEHNRLYWYRQTLGQGPEFLTYFQNEAQLEKSRLLSDRFSAERPKGSFSTLEIQRTEQGDSAMYLCASSLVRGSGYGYTFGSGTRLTVV.

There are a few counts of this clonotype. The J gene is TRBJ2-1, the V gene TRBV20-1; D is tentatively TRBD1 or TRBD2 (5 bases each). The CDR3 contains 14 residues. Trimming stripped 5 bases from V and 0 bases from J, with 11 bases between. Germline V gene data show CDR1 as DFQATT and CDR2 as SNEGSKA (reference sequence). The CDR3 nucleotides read TGCAGTGCTTGGGACCTCAGCTCCTACAATGAGCAGTTCTTC. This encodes CSAWDLSSYNEQFF.

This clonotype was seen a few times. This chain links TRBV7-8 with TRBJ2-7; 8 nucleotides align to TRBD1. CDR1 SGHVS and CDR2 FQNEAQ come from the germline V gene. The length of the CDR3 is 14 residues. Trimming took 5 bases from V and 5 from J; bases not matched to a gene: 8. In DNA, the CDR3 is TGTGCCAGCAGCCCCCCGGACAGGGCCCACGAGCAGTACGTC. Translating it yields CASSPPDRAHEQYV.

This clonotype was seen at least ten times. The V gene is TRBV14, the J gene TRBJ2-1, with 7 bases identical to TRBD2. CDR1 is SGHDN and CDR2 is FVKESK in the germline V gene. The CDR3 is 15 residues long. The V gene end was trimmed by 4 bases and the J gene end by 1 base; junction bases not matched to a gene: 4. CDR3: CASSPLAASYNEQFF. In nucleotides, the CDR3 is TGTGCCAGCAGCCCTCTAGCGGCGTCCTACAATGAGCAGTTCTTC. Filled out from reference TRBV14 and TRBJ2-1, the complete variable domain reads EAGVTQFPSHSVIEKGQTVTLRCDPISGHDNLYWYRRVMGKEIKFLLHFVKESKQDESGMPNNRFLAERTGGTYSTLKVQPAELEDSGVYFCASSPLAASYNEQFFGPGTRLTVL.

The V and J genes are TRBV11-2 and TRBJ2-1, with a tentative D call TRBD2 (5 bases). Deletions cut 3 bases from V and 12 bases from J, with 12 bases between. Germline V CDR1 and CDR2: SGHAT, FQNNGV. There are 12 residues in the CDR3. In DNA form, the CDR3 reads TGTGCCAGCAGCTTTGGGGTACGGGGGCAGTTCTTC. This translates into CASSFGVRGQFF.

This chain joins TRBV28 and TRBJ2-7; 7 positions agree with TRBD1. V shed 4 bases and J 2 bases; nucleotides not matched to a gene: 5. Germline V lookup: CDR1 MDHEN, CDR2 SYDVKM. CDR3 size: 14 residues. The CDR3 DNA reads TGTGCCAGCAGTTCAGGGGACAGTGCCTACGAGCAGTACTTC. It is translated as CASSSGDSAYEQYF. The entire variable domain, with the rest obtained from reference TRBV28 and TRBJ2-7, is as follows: DVKVTQSSRYLVKRTGEKVFLECVQDMDHENMFWYRQDPGLGLRLIYFSYDVKMKEKGDIPEGYSVSREKKERFSLILESASTNQTSMYLCASSSGDSAYEQYFGPGTRLTVT.

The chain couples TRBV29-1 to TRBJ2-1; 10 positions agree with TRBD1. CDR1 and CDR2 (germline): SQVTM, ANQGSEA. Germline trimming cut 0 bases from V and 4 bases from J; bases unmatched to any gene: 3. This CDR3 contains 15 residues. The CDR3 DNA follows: TGCAGCGTTGAAGATCGGGACAGGGGATACAATGAGCAGTTCTTC. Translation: CSVEDRDRGYNEQFF.

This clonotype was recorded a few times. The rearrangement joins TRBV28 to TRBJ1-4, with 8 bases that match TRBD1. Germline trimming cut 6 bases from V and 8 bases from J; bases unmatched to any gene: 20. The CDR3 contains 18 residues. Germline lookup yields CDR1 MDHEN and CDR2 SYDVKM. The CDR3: CASRLGQGKAQGMEKLFF. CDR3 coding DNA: TGTGCCAGCAGACTCGGACAGGGTAAAGCCCAGGGAATGGAAAAACTGTTTTTT.